One sample yielded the 31 T cell receptor beta chains listed below, sequenced in a study of shared clonotypes between healthy human individuals. CD45RO negativity and positive selection for CCR7 defined naive CD8 cells, a population that excluded terminally differentiated effector memory CD45RA+ cells. Some clones are missing from TCRdb's copy, which holds only in-frame ones; the method was immunoSEQ multiplex PCR. The data contain hundreds of thousands of clones, about 95% of them singletons. The sequenced sample was naive CD8+ T cells sorted from blood. The receptors were sampled from a woman younger than 45 in good health.

The chain recombines TRBV29-1 with TRBJ2-7, with D hard to call. CDR3 length: 13 amino acids. The germline V and J ends were trimmed by 7 bases and 1 base, with 14 bases remaining between them. CDR1 is SQVTM and CDR2 is ANQGSEA in the germline V gene. In DNA, the CDR3 is TGCAGCGGCTCTGTAGGGCCTTCCTACGAGCAGTACTTC. Protein: CSGSVGPSYEQYF.

The chain recombines TRBV10-3 with TRBJ2-7, with 7 bases aligning to TRBD1. In germline, CDR1 is ENHRY, CDR2 SYGVKD. The V segment lost 6 bases and the J segment 7 bases; nucleotides outside the gene matches: 9. The CDR3 runs 13 residues. This CDR3 is CAIRDIDREEQYF. CDR3 nucleotide sequence: TGTGCCATCAGGGATATAGACAGGGAAGAGCAGTACTTC.

This clone has just one count. V usage is TRBV11-2 and J usage is TRBJ1-2; TRBD1 matches at 9 bases. The CDR3 length is 18 residues. Germline lookup yields CDR1 SGHAT and CDR2 FQNNGV. Trimming removed 2 bases from V and 5 bases from J; junction bases left unmatched: 15. The CDR3 sequence: CASSLPSRWDRVGYGYTF. DNA for the CDR3: TGTGCCAGCAGCTTACCCAGCCGTTGGGACAGGGTGGGATATGGCTACACCTTC.

J is TRBJ1-5 and V is TRBV12-5; D gene uncertain. The V end was cut by 7 bases, the J end by 4 bases, with 14 bases between. Looked up from germline, CDR1 is LGHNT and CDR2 is FRNRAP. The CDR3 is 14 amino acids. The CDR3 region has the DNA TGTGCTAGTGCCCCCGGGTTCGGGAATCAGCCCCAGCATTTT. Translated, it gives CASAPGFGNQPQHF.

The chain is built from TRBV28 and TRBJ1-1; 9 nucleotides agree with TRBD1. V dropped 4 bases and J dropped 5; count of bases not matched to a gene: 17. The germline gives CDR1 MDHEN, CDR2 SYDVKM. The CDR3 spans 18 residues. CDR3 loop: CASSYTKGRGQGGTEAFF. CDR3 bases: TGTGCCAGCAGTTATACTAAGGGCCGGGGACAGGGAGGGACTGAAGCTTTCTTT. The full variable domain, completed using reference TRBV28 and TRBJ1-1, is DVKVTQSSRYLVKRTGEKVFLECVQDMDHENMFWYRQDPGLGLRLIYFSYDVKMKEKGDIPEGYSVSREKKERFSLILESASTNQTSMYLCASSYTKGRGQGGTEAFFGQGTRLTVV.

The chain combines TRBV15 with TRBJ2-3; D tentatively fits TRBD1 or TRBD2 (5 bases each). CDR1 is LNHNV, CDR2 YYDKDF, per germline (reference sequence). CDR3 length equals 19 residues. V gave up 1 base and J gave up 4 bases, with 24 bases separating them. In DNA, the CDR3 is TGTGCCACCAGCAGAGCCGACCTACGGGGCCTAGCACGCGCAGATACGCAGTATTTT. This gives the protein CATSRADLRGLARADTQYF.

This chain uses TRBV19 with TRBJ2-7; TRBD1 might be the D (5 bases). CDR3 length equals 14 residues. V lost 1 base and J 3 bases, leaving 10 bases between the germline ends. Germline values: CDR1 LNHDA, CDR2 SQIVND (reference sequence). CDR3 in amino acids: CASSIAGQSYEQYF. The CDR3 DNA is TGTGCCAGTAGTATAGCAGGGCAAAGCTACGAGCAGTACTTC.

The chain uses TRBV28 and TRBJ2-7, with 7 positions matching TRBD1. Trimming at V came to 3 bases and at J to 4 bases, leaving 9 bases not matched to a gene. CDR1 and CDR2 (germline): MDHEN, SYDVKM. The CDR3 sequence is 15 residues long. The CDR3 DNA follows: TGTGCCAGCAGTTTGGTGAGGACAGGCCGATACGAGCAGTACTTC. Protein product: CASSLVRTGRYEQYF.

This clone was found once. The genes are TRBV9 and TRBJ2-5, with D possibly being TRBD2 (6 bases). This CDR3 is 16 amino acids long. The V end lost 3 bases, the J end lost 3 bases, and 18 bases lay between the germline ends. The germline CDR1 and CDR2 sequences are SGDLS and YYNGEE. CDR3 loop: CASSARFGGSEETQYF. The CDR3 nucleotides are TGTGCCAGCAGCGCCCGGTTCGGGGGTAGTGAAGAGACCCAGTACTTC.

The chain recombines TRBV27 with TRBJ2-7; 11 bases are a match to TRBD2. Germline V lookup: CDR1 MNHEY, CDR2 SMNVEV (reference sequence). With V trimmed by 5 bases and J by 1 base, 7 bases remained unmatched. The CDR3 consists of 16 residues. CDR3 bases: TGTGCCAGCAGTCCTACCGGGACTAGCGGTTCCTACGAGCAGTACTTC. Translating it yields CASSPTGTSGSYEQYF.

The chain links TRBV27 to TRBJ1-2; 10 nucleotides agree with TRBD1. There are 15 residues in the CDR3. V lost 5 bases and J lost 5; bases outside the gene matches: 8. Germline V CDR1 and CDR2: MNHEY, SMNVEV (reference sequence). As DNA, the CDR3 is TGTGCCAGCAGTCCTTGGACAGGGGGTCAGTATGGCTACACCTTC. It translates to CASSPWTGGQYGYTF.

The chain employs TRBV29-1 and TRBJ1-2; D remains ambiguous. V was shortened by 1 base and J by 7 bases, with 10 bases between the two germline ends. The V gene's germline CDR1 is SQVTM and CDR2 ANQGSEA. The CDR3 spans 12 residues. The CDR3 DNA reads as TGCAGCGTTGAAGCCAGGCAGGCTGGCTACACCTTC. Residues: CSVEARQAGYTF. Filled out from reference TRBV29-1 and TRBJ1-2, the complete variable domain reads SAVISQKPSRDICQRGTSLTIQCQVDSQVTMMFWYRQQPGQSLTLIATANQGSEATYESGFVIDKFPISRPNLTFSTLTVSNMSPEDSSIYLCSVEARQAGYTFGSGTRLTVV.

The chain is built from TRBV4-1 and TRBJ2-3, with 12 nucleotides matching TRBD2. Germline V CDR1 and CDR2: MGHRA, YSYEKL. The CDR3 spans 18 residues. J was trimmed by 5 bases and V by 1 base; bases with no gene match: 10. The CDR3 nucleotides read TGCGCCAGCAGCCAAGCTTTGCTGACTAGCGGGAGTCGAGATACGCAGTATTTT. Its translation is CASSQALLTSGSRDTQYF.

The chain joins TRBV30 to TRBJ2-3; D is unclear. Germline CDR1 and CDR2: GTSNPN and SVGIG (reference sequence). Trimming removed 0 bases at V and 4 bases at J, with 5 bases between. The CDR3 is 12 amino acids. The CDR3 DNA reads as TGTGCCTGGAGTGTAATGGCAGATACGCAGTATTTT. Its translation: CAWSVMADTQYF. Full variable domain (outside the CDR3, taken from reference TRBV30 and TRBJ2-3): SQTIHQWPATLVQPVGSPLSLECTVEGTSNPNLYWYRQAAGRGLQLLFYSVGIGQISSEVPQNLSASRPQDRQFILSSKKLLLSDSGFYLCAWSVMADTQYFGPGTRLTVL.

The chain employs TRBV29-1 and TRBJ2-2; D not resolved. The CDR3 runs 12 residues. The V gene lost 2 bases and the J gene lost 5 bases, with 6 bases spanning the gap. Germline V lookup: CDR1 SQVTM, CDR2 ANQGSEA. The CDR3 loop is CSVESRTGELFF. The CDR3 nucleotides are TGCAGCGTTGAATCTCGGACCGGGGAGCTGTTTTTT.

The gene calls are TRBV18 and TRBJ1-4; D uncertain. CDR3 length: 15 amino acids. Trimming left V 0 bases short and J 4 bases short, with 9 bases between. Germline assignment: CDR1 KGHSH and CDR2 LQKENI. This chain's CDR3 is CASSPPNDGNEKLFF. The CDR3 DNA follows: TGTGCCAGCTCACCACCGAATGACGGTAATGAAAAACTGTTTTTT.

The chain recombines TRBV7-9 with TRBJ2-6; D is uncertain. The V and J ends lost 4 bases and 8 bases respectively, with 15 bases between them. This CDR3 contains 15 residues. Germline loops: CDR1 SEHNR, CDR2 FQNEAQ (reference sequence). This chain's CDR3 is CASSSIEVRTNVLTF. In nucleotides, the CDR3 is TGTGCCAGCAGCTCCATCGAAGTTCGGACCAACGTCCTGACTTTC.

The rearrangement uses TRBV16 and TRBJ2-7, with TRBD1 matching over 7 bases. This CDR3 is 15 amino acids long. Germline trimming cut 1 base from V and 2 bases from J; bases unmatched to any gene: 5. Germline V gene sequence: CDR1 KGHSY, CDR2 FQNENV. CDR3 sequence reads: CASSQYSTGPYEQYF. CDR3 coding DNA: TGTGCCAGCAGCCAATATTCGACAGGGCCCTACGAGCAGTACTTC.

The V gene is TRBV5-6, the J gene TRBJ2-7; possibly TRBD1 for D (6 bases). The CDR3 consists of 13 residues. Germline V gene data show CDR1 as SGHDT and CDR2 as YYEEEE. The ends were cut back, 3 bases at V and 0 bases at J, with 7 bases in the middle. The CDR3 is CASSWDISYEQYF. The CDR3, as DNA: TGTGCCAGCAGCTGGGACATCTCCTACGAGCAGTACTTC.

In regard to this clone: Other DNA sequences from this sample encode an identical CDR3 as well. The rearrangement uses TRBV27 and TRBJ2-7; unclear D gene. Trimming took off 4 bases at V and 3 bases at J, with 7 bases between the two ends. The germline gives CDR1 MNHEY, CDR2 SMNVEV (reference sequence). The CDR3 spans 12 residues. CDR3 bases: TGTGCCAGCAGTTCGAGTGGCTACGAGCAGTACTTC. It is translated as CASSSSGYEQYF.

The V and J genes are TRBV2 and TRBJ1-2; 11 bases match TRBD1. The length of the CDR3 is 15 residues. The V and J ends lost 4 bases and 3 bases, in that order; junction bases with no gene match: 4. Germline lookup yields CDR1 SNHLY and CDR2 FYNNEI. This CDR3 is CASSGGQGVDYGYTF. CDR3 in DNA: TGTGCCAGCAGTGGGGGACAGGGGGTAGACTATGGCTACACCTTC.

As regards this clone: The same CDR3 is also encoded by other DNA sequences in this sample. J is TRBJ2-7 and V is TRBV14; TRBD2 agrees at 8 bases. The CDR3 is 14 amino acids. The trim removed 1 base at V and 3 bases at J, leaving 2 bases unmatched. Per germline, CDR1 SGHDN and CDR2 FVKESK. The DNA for the CDR3 is TGTGCCAGCAGCCAAGGGGCGGGGGGCTACGAGCAGTACTTC. It specifies CASSQGAGGYEQYF. The full variable domain, with the rest looked up from reference TRBV14 and TRBJ2-7, is EAGVTQFPSHSVIEKGQTVTLRCDPISGHDNLYWYRRVMGKEIKFLLHFVKESKQDESGMPNNRFLAERTGGTYSTLKVQPAELEDSGVYFCASSQGAGGYEQYFGPGTRLTVT.

The V gene is TRBV4-1, the J gene TRBJ2-1; 12 nucleotides match TRBD2. The CDR3 sequence is 17 residues long. With 0 bases clipped from V and 8 bases from J, the junction kept 8 bases outside the gene matches. In germline, CDR1 is MGHRA, CDR2 YSYEKL. The CDR3 coding sequence is TGCGCCAGCAGCCAAGACTCGACTAGCGGGAGTTTGGATGAGCAGTTCTTC. It translates to CASSQDSTSGSLDEQFF.

The genes are TRBV5-6 and TRBJ2-7; TRBD2 is a possible D gene (6 bases). Trimming cost V 0 bases and J 5 bases, with 12 bases left between them. Germline V gene sequence: CDR1 SGHDT, CDR2 YYEEEE. CDR3 length: 14 amino acids. The CDR3 spells CASSLVGGLNEQYF. The CDR3, as DNA: TGTGCCAGCAGCTTGGTTGGGGGACTGAACGAGCAGTACTTC.

The V and J genes are TRBV23-1 and TRBJ2-4; possible D gene TRBD1, 6 bases. TRBV23-1 belongs to the ORF category, with a function that is uncertain. V gave up 3 bases and J gave up 3 bases, with 9 bases separating them. The CDR3 covers 14 residues. The CDR3, as DNA: TGCGCCAGCAGTCACGGGGACATCAAAAACATTCAGTACTTC. Translation gives CASSHGDIKNIQYF.

The chain carries TRBV9 and TRBJ2-3; D might be TRBD2 (6 bases). Germline CDR1 is SGDLS and CDR2 is YYNGEE. V was clipped by 5 bases and J by 6 bases, with 22 bases between them. The CDR3 contains 16 residues. The CDR3 nucleotides read TGTGCCAGCAGTTTGACTAGTCGGGCCGTCGGGGATACGCAGTATTTT. Translating gives CASSLTSRAVGDTQYF.

The gene calls are TRBV4-2 and TRBJ2-2, with TRBD2 matching 7 bases. Germline-derived CDR1 and CDR2 are LGHNA and YNFKEQ. The CDR3 has 17 residues. V was clipped by 1 base and J by 5 bases; unmatched bases: 10. CDR3 nucleotides: TGTGCCAGCAGCCAAGTTGCCGGAGCGGGACGGACCGGGGAGCTGTTTTTT. As protein: CASSQVAGAGRTGELFF.

This rearrangement joins TRBV5-8 to TRBJ2-7; D may be TRBD2 (6 bases). V was shortened by 1 base and J by 1 base, with 18 bases between the two germline ends. The CDR3 extends over 17 amino acids. The germline V gene encodes CDR1 SGHTS and CDR2 YDEGEE. CDR3: CASSLRRGPRRSYEQYF. The DNA for the CDR3 is TGTGCCAGCAGCTTGAGGAGGGGACCCCGTAGATCCTACGAGCAGTACTTC. The full variable domain, completed using reference TRBV5-8 and TRBJ2-7, is EAGVTQSPTHLIKTRGQQATLRCSPISGHTSVYWYQQALGLGLQFLLWYDEGEERNRGNFPPRFSGRQFPNYSSELNVNALELEDSALYLCASSLRRGPRRSYEQYFGPGTRLTVT.

The chain combines TRBV27 with TRBJ2-1; 8 bases fit TRBD2. The CDR3 is made up of 16 amino acids. Germline V gene sequence: CDR1 MNHEY, CDR2 SMNVEV (reference sequence). J gave up 5 bases and V 4 bases, and 10 bases lay outside the gene matches. The CDR3 region has the DNA TGTGCCAGCAGTTACTCTGGGCAGCGGGAGCACAATGAGCAGTTCTTC. Amino acids: CASSYSGQREHNEQFF.

V gene TRBV27 combines with J gene TRBJ2-7; 11 bases align to TRBD2. V gave up 5 bases and J gave up 1 base; unmatched junction bases: 4. Germline loops: CDR1 MNHEY, CDR2 SMNVEV (reference sequence). The CDR3 is 15 residues long. CDR3 sequence reads: CASSDLAGGSYEQYF. CDR3 in DNA: TGTGCCAGCAGTGATCTAGCGGGAGGTTCCTACGAGCAGTACTTC.

On this clone itself: Different DNA sequences within this sample yield the same CDR3. The chain is built from TRBV5-5 and TRBJ2-7, with D perhaps matching TRBD1 (6 bases). There are 12 residues in the CDR3. V lost 3 bases and J 3 bases, leaving 7 bases between the germline ends. Germline V gene lookup returns CDR1 SGHKS and CDR2 YYEKEE (reference sequence). The DNA of the CDR3 is TGTGCCAGCAGCTCGGACAGCTACGAGCAGTACTTC. It encodes CASSSDSYEQYF.